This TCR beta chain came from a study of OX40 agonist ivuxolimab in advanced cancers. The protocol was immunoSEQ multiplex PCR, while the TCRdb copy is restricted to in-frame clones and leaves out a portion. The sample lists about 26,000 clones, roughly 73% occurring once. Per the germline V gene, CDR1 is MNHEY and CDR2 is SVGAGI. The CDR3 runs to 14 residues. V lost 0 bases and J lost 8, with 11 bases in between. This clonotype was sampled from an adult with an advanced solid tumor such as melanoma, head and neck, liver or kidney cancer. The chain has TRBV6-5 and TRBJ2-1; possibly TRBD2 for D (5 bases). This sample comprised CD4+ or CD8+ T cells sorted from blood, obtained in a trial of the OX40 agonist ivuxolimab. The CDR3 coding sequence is TGTGCCAGCAGTTACTCATCCCCCGGGGATGAGCAGTTCTTC. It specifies CASSYSSPGDEQFF.